This TCR beta chain was obtained from a study of blood T cell repertoires in COVID-19. The wider study: Material from acute and convalescent COVID-19 was sourced from the United States, Italy and Spain. Sources were T cells, B-cell-depleted T cells, or PBMCs; the material itself was cDNA or gDNA.

Authors' data handling: Amplification of reference gene primers was used by the study to estimate nucleated cell counts. Clones were read by immunoSEQ multiplex PCR, and TCRdb kept only the in-frame ones, dropping some. The DNA gave D and trimming, while V, J and clone size come from that table. The sample has some 83,000 clones, roughly nine tenths seen once. Per the germline V gene, CDR1 is SGHRS and CDR2 is YFSETQ. There are 14 residues in the CDR3. With V trimmed by 4 bases and J by 3 bases, 6 bases remained unmatched. This sequence joins TRBV5-1 and TRBJ2-5; the match to TRBD1 covers 7 bases. The sequence derives from a man over 45 with acute or convalescent COVID-19. The sample comprised peripheral blood. The CDR3 sequence: CASSLRDREETQYF. DNA of the CDR3: TGCGCCAGCAGCCTCCGGGACAGAGAAGAGACCCAGTACTTC. Looking up the rest from reference TRBV5-1 and TRBJ2-5 gives the full variable domain: KAGVTQTPRYLIKTRGQQVTLSCSPISGHRSVSWYQQTPGQGLQFLFEYFSETQRNKGNFPGRFSGRQFSNSRSEMNVSTLELGDSALYLCASSLRDREETQYFGPGTRLLVL.